The 15 T cell receptor beta chains below come from one sample, sequenced in a study of CD8 T cells in ankylosing spondylitis. Broader study findings: There was a TCR beta motif, made of eight highly homologous variants, that appeared characteristic of ankylosing spondylitis blood.

TCRdb called the 5' RACE reads again in MiXCR, with one record for every CDR3 protein. The sample includes 470,000 or so distinct CDR3 sequences, 26% of them seen just once. Their recognized antigens are unknown. Material for sequencing was blood, either unsorted or a sorted T cell fraction (not recorded which). The receptors were sampled from a male donor with ankylosing spondylitis.

This clonotype showed up just a few times. This sequence joins TRBV18 and TRBJ2-2; TRBD1 or TRBD2 may be the D gene (5 bases each). This CDR3 region has 18 residues. Germline loops: CDR1 KGHSH, CDR2 LQKENI. With 5 bases removed from V and 4 bases from J, the gap between germline ends came to 23 bases. DNA for the CDR3: TGTGCCAGCTCATCAAGGGACCAACAAACTCAACCCACCGGGGAGCTGTTTTTT. Its protein is CASSSRDQQTQPTGELFF.

This clonotype was picked up a small number of times. V usage is TRBV3-1 and J usage is TRBJ1-6; D unclear. V lost 10 bases and J lost 5, with 9 bases in between. CDR1 and CDR2 (germline): LGHDT, YNNKEL (reference sequence). The CDR3 runs to 12 residues. CDR3: CATRLHNSPLHF. The CDR3 coding sequence is TGTGCCACCCGACTACATAATTCACCCCTCCACTTT.

The V and J genes are TRBV7-2 and TRBJ2-7; 8 bases fit TRBD1. CDR1 SGHTA and CDR2 FQGNSA come from the germline V gene. This CDR3 has 15 amino acids. Germline trimming cut 5 bases from V and 5 bases from J; bases unmatched to any gene: 11. CDR3 in DNA: TGTGCCAGCAGCCCCGTCGGCAGGGGGCTGGACGAGCAGTACTTC. This sequence encodes CASSPVGRGLDEQYF.

This clonotype was seen only a few times. The V and J genes are TRBV12-3 or TRBV12-4 and TRBJ2-7, with 12 positions matching TRBD2. CDR3 length equals 14 residues. Losses at the gene ends were 8 bases for V and 7 bases for J; bases not matched to a gene: 9. This chain's CDR3 is CASSLTSGRGEQYF. Here the CDR3 DNA reads TGTGCCAGCTCCCTGACTAGCGGGAGAGGAGAGCAGTACTTC.

This clonotype was counted once. V is TRBV12-3 or TRBV12-4 and J is TRBJ1-1; a weak D match, TRBD1 (5 bases). V was trimmed by 4 bases and J by 11 bases, leaving 17 bases between them. The CDR3 contains 13 residues. As DNA, the CDR3 is TGTGCCAGCAGTTGGGGCAGGTTGACGGGGGCTTTCTTT. The encoded protein is CASSWGRLTGAFF.

J is TRBJ1-1 and V is TRBV5-1; D gene unclear. Trimming stripped 3 bases from V and 5 bases from J, with 11 bases between. In germline, CDR1 is SGHRS, CDR2 YFSETQ. The length of the CDR3 is 13 residues. The CDR3 nucleotides are TGCGCCAGCAGCTCTGAAGGTTTGACTGAAGCTTTCTTT. Translating it yields CASSSEGLTEAFF.

The rearrangement joins TRBV20-1 to TRBJ1-5, with a weak D call TRBD1 (5 bases). Trimming took 4 bases from V and 0 from J, leaving 13 bases between them. Germline CDR1 and CDR2: DFQATT and SNEGSKA (reference sequence). The CDR3 consists of 15 residues. CDR3 loop: CSATMAGFSNQPQHF. CDR3 coding DNA: TGCAGTGCTACAATGGCAGGGTTTAGCAATCAGCCCCAGCATTTT.

The chain is built from TRBV12-3 or TRBV12-4 and TRBJ2-4, with TRBD2 matching over 7 bases. The CDR3 consists of 15 residues. The ends lost 1 base at V and 3 bases at J; junction bases unmatched: 3. The CDR3 spells CASSLGWGGKNIQYF. The DNA of the CDR3 is TGTGCCAGCAGTTTAGGATGGGGGGGCAAAAACATTCAGTACTTC.

V usage is TRBV27 and J usage is TRBJ2-5; unclear D gene. This CDR3 is 13 amino acids long. Trimming left V 0 bases short and J 6 bases short, with 8 bases between. Germline assignment: CDR1 MNHEY and CDR2 SMNVEV (reference sequence). Here the CDR3 DNA reads TGTGCCAGCAGTTTATCCATGCTAAAGACCCAGTACTTC. This codes for CASSLSMLKTQYF.

CDR3 sequence: CASSYSNGPYGYTF. The CDR3 DNA reads TGTGCCAGCAGTTACTCGAATGGGCCCTATGGCTACACCTTC. The genes are TRBV6-5 and TRBJ1-2; D unresolved. The CDR3 has 14 residues. V lost 0 bases to trimming and J lost 4 bases, with 9 bases between them. In germline, CDR1 is MNHEY, CDR2 SVGAGI.

This clonotype occurred a few times. This chain connects TRBV5-1 to TRBJ1-1, with D possibly TRBD1 on 5 matching bases. Per germline, CDR1 SGHRS and CDR2 YFSETQ. Trimming removed 5 bases from V and 1 base from J, with 15 bases in between. The CDR3 is made up of 15 amino acids. The CDR3 sequence: CASSFSRVGNTEAFF. CDR3 DNA: TGCGCCAGCAGTTTTTCCAGGGTCGGGAACACTGAAGCTTTCTTT.

The rearrangement joins TRBV5-1 to TRBJ1-1, with 11 bases lining up with TRBD1. V dropped 0 bases and J dropped 1; count of bases not matched to a gene: 5. Germline V gene sequence: CDR1 SGHRS, CDR2 YFSETQ. The CDR3 has 17 residues. The DNA of the CDR3 is TGCGCCAGCAGCTTGGGGGACAGGGGGTCGGAGAACACTGAAGCTTTCTTT. It codes for CASSLGDRGSENTEAFF.

This chain joins TRBV12-3 or TRBV12-4 and TRBJ2-3; 9 bases are shared with TRBD2. This CDR3 has 16 amino acids. V lost 5 bases and J lost 4; bases outside the gene matches: 10. The CDR3 spells CASSPWIAGESDTQYF. Here the CDR3 DNA reads TGTGCCAGCAGTCCCTGGATAGCGGGGGAGTCAGATACGCAGTATTTT.

The J gene is TRBJ2-7, the V gene TRBV20-1, with TRBD1 matching 8 bases. This CDR3 spans 12 amino acids. With 3 bases clipped from V and 6 bases from J, the junction kept 4 bases outside the gene matches. The V gene's germline CDR1 is DFQATT and CDR2 SNEGSKA (reference sequence). CDR3 nucleotides: TGCAGTGCTAGTGACGACAGGGGCGAGCAGTACGTC. Its protein is CSASDDRGEQYV.

This clonotype was detected only a few times. The chain carries TRBV7-9 and TRBJ2-7; weak D call: TRBD1 (5 bases). This CDR3 is 14 amino acids long. Germline V CDR1 and CDR2: SEHNR, FQNEAQ (reference sequence). Between the trimmed V and J ends, which lost 5 bases and 3 bases, there was a span of 14 bases. The CDR3 here is CASSIMDTSYEQYF. In DNA form, the CDR3 reads TGTGCCAGCAGCATCATGGACACCAGCTACGAGCAGTACTTC.